This T cell receptor (beta chain) was obtained from a study of blood T cell repertoires in COVID-19. V trimming: 4 bases; J trimming: 5 bases; junction bases outside the gene matches: 5. Germline CDR1 and CDR2: ENHRY and SYGVKD. The CDR3 has 14 amino acids. Residents of 24 US areas, aged roughly 18 to 89 years, made up the participants. Profiling relied on immunoSEQ multiplex PCR, and the TCRdb table lists in-frame clones only, not all of them. The sample yields about 480,000 clones, approximately 90% seen once. The receptor was isolated from a young woman with acute COVID-19. The specimen sequenced was PBMCs or T cells enriched from blood (not recorded which). The genes are TRBV10-3 and TRBJ1-1; TRBD1 matches at 9 bases. CDR3 DNA: TGTGCCATCAGTGTGGGGGGACAGGGTACTGAAGCTTTCTTT. This sequence encodes CAISVGGQGTEAFF.